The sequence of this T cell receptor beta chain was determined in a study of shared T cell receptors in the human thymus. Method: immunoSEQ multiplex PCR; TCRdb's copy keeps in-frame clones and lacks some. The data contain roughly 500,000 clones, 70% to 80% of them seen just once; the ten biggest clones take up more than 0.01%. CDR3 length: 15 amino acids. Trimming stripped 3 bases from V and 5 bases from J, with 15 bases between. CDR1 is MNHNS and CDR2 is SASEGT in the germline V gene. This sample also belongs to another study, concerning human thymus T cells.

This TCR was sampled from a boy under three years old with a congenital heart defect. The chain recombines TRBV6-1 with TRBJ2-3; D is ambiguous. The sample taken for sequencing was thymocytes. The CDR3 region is CASSDGRKDKDTQYF. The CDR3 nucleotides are TGTGCCAGCAGTGACGGCCGGAAAGACAAAGATACGCAGTATTTT.